The clone carrying this TCR beta chain was observed many times. No antigen is known for it. This entry comes from a study of response to subunit inactivated influenza vaccine. Germline CDR1 MNHEY, CDR2 SVGEGT. The V and J ends lost 2 bases and 6 bases respectively, with 12 bases between them. The CDR3 has 14 amino acids. Study-wide results and limits: Authors suggested each seasonal flu vaccination may recruit only limited numbers of new T cells.

MiXCR, run by TCRdb on the RT-PCR reads, gives a single entry per CDR3 protein. Of roughly 630,000 distinct CDR3 sequences in the sample, 12% to 15% are singletons; the top ten hold roughly 7.2%. The V and J genes are TRBV6-2 or TRBV6-3 and TRBJ2-3; D call uncertain. The receptor's source is a man in his fifties who received an inactivated influenza vaccine. The source was PBMCs from blood, collected 14 to 15 days before vaccination. CDR3 sequence: CASSYVVAGDTQYF. The CDR3, as DNA: TGTGCCAGCAGTTACGTGGTAGCTGGGGATACGCAGTATTTT.